The clone carrying this T cell receptor (beta chain) occurred a few times. The antigen is unknown. Libraries of TCR beta came from quantitative 5'-RACE with molecular barcodes. Via MiXCR, TCRdb re-called the 5' RACE reads, giving one row per CDR3 protein. In the table there are a few hundred thousand distinct CDR3 sequences, around 19% of which are singletons. This specimen comes from a study of CD8 T cells in ankylosing spondylitis. Study-wide results and caveats: One TCR beta motif, made up of roughly eight highly homologous variants, appeared characteristic of ankylosing spondylitis blood. With a CD8+ phenotype, disease-linked clones were relatively rare in peripheral blood. Matched synovial fluid from ankylosing spondylitis patients was reported to be enriched for disease-linked clones.

The CDR3 extends over 11 amino acids. Germline loops: CDR1 SNHLY, CDR2 FYNNEI. With 6 bases removed from V and 5 bases from J, the gap between germline ends came to 6 bases. This chain joins TRBV2 and TRBJ2-3; D is unclear. Sequenced: blood, either unsorted or a sorted T cell fraction (not recorded which). The clonotype comes from a male donor with ankylosing spondylitis. As DNA, the CDR3 is TGTGCCAGCAGGGTACTAGATACGCAGTATTTT. Translated, it gives CASRVLDTQYF.